This entry lists 21 T cell receptor beta chains sequenced from one sample in a study of OX40 agonist ivuxolimab in advanced cancers. Libraries were prepared by immunoSEQ multiplex PCR; TCRdb keeps only in-frame clonotypes and omits some of them. The sample has around 82,000 clones, 70% to 90% seen once. The material was CD4+ or CD8+ T cells sorted from blood, obtained in a trial of the OX40 agonist ivuxolimab. These receptors were collected from an adult with an advanced solid tumor such as melanoma, head and neck, liver or kidney cancer.

This chain connects TRBV14 to TRBJ1-2; D perhaps matches TRBD1 (5 bases). Germline V CDR1 and CDR2: SGHDN, FVKESK. This CDR3 has 12 residues. V was trimmed by 5 bases and J by 7 bases, leaving 11 bases between them. This chain's CDR3 is CASSSGTVGYTF. CDR3 bases: TGTGCCAGCAGCTCGGGGACGGTTGGCTACACCTTC.

The chain carries TRBV29-1 and TRBJ1-4; D ambiguous. There are 15 residues in the CDR3. Between the trimmed V and J ends, which lost 8 bases and 5 bases, there was a span of 21 bases. CDR1 is SQVTM and CDR2 is ANQGSEA in the germline V gene. This CDR3 reads CSTLLRELGNEKLFF. The CDR3 DNA reads as TGCAGCACCCTGTTGAGGGAATTGGGAAATGAAAAACTGTTTTTT.

The chain has TRBV18 and TRBJ1-2, with 9 bases that match TRBD1. Trimming cost V 3 bases and J 4 bases; bases outside gene matches: 6. Germline values: CDR1 KGHSH, CDR2 LQKENI. This CDR3 spans 15 amino acids. CDR3 loop: CASSPEQGAVYGYTF. The CDR3 DNA is TGTGCCAGCTCACCGGAACAGGGGGCTGTCTATGGCTACACCTTC. The whole variable domain, filled in from reference TRBV18 and TRBJ1-2, reads NAGVMQNPRHLVRRRGQEARLRCSPMKGHSHVYWYRQLPEEGLKFMVYLQKENIIDESGMPKERFSAEFPKEGPSILRIQQVVRGDSAAYFCASSPEQGAVYGYTFGSGTRLTVV.

This sequence joins TRBV27 and TRBJ2-2; D is unclear. The V end lost 6 bases, the J end lost 0 bases, and 8 bases lay between the germline ends. The CDR3 is 14 amino acids. The germline V gene encodes CDR1 MNHEY and CDR2 SMNVEV (reference sequence). The DNA of the CDR3 is TGTGCCAGCAGAGACCTTACGAACACCGGGGAGCTGTTTTTT. Encoded protein: CASRDLTNTGELFF.

The chain recombines TRBV11-3 with TRBJ2-7; 7 nucleotides align to TRBD2. Trimming removed 5 bases from V and 3 bases from J; junction bases left unmatched: 7. The CDR3 consists of 14 residues. Germline CDR1 and CDR2: SGHNT and YENEEA. The CDR3 loop is CASSLSGRGYEQYF. CDR3 DNA: TGTGCCAGCAGCCTTTCTGGGAGGGGCTACGAGCAGTACTTC.

The DNA of the CDR3 is TGTGCCAGCAGTGACTCAAACAGGGGAGGGGAGACCCAGTACTTC. It encodes CASSDSNRGGETQYF. This sequence joins TRBV25-1 and TRBJ2-5; D is tentatively TRBD1 or TRBD2 (7 bases each). In germline, CDR1 is MGHDK, CDR2 SYGVNS. The V and J ends lost 3 bases and 5 bases respectively, with 16 bases between them. The CDR3 contains 15 residues.

The chain uses TRBV6-1 and TRBJ2-3, with 7 bases that match TRBD2. The CDR3 extends over 13 amino acids. Unmatched junction bases numbered 7, after V lost 10 bases and J lost 3 bases. Looked up from germline, CDR1 is MNHNS and CDR2 is SASEGT. The CDR3 DNA reads as TGTGCCACCAAATGGGGGGGTACAGATACGCAGTATTTT. It yields the protein CATKWGGTDTQYF.

The DNA for the CDR3 is TGTGCCATCAGTGATGGAAACACCATATATTTT. Its translation is CAISDGNTIYF. The chain carries TRBV10-3 and TRBJ1-3, with D hard to call. Deletions cut 3 bases from V and 3 bases from J, with 0 bases between. The CDR3 consists of 11 residues. CDR1 is ENHRY and CDR2 is SYGVKD in the germline V gene.

This sequence joins TRBV19 and TRBJ2-7; D ambiguous. Trimming removed 2 bases at V and 3 bases at J, with 8 bases between. CDR3 length: 13 amino acids. Germline V CDR1 and CDR2: LNHDA, SQIVND (reference sequence). Here the CDR3 DNA reads TGTGCCAGTAGTATAATAGGTGACTACGAGCAGTACTTC. This gives the protein CASSIIGDYEQYF.

The chain has TRBV19 and TRBJ1-5, with TRBD1 matching over 8 bases. Losses at the gene ends were 7 bases for V and 7 bases for J; bases not matched to a gene: 12. The CDR3 sequence is 15 residues long. CDR1 is LNHDA, CDR2 SQIVND, per germline (reference sequence). Here the CDR3 DNA reads TGTGCCAGTACTAAAGCGACAGGGGTGGGACAGCCCCAGCATTTT. Its protein product is CASTKATGVGQPQHF.

This chain joins TRBV20-1 and TRBJ2-1; D not certain. V was trimmed by 0 bases and J by 6 bases, leaving 0 bases between them. Per the germline V gene, CDR1 is DFQATT and CDR2 is SNEGSKA (reference sequence). This CDR3 contains 10 residues. The CDR3, as DNA: TGCAGTGCTAGAGACAATGAGCAGTTCTTC. It codes for CSARDNEQFF.

V and J are TRBV19 and TRBJ2-6; no firm D call. This CDR3 contains 19 residues. V lost 7 bases, J lost 2 bases, and 24 bases lay in between. Germline-derived CDR1 and CDR2 are LNHDA and SQIVND (reference sequence). CDR3 nucleotides: TGTGCCAGTACCTTCCGGAGTCCCCAAAGATGGCCTGGGGCCAACGTCCTGACTTTC. Translated: CASTFRSPQRWPGANVLTF.

J is TRBJ2-3 and V is TRBV25-1; TRBD2 aligns across 13 bases. V was clipped by 10 bases and J by 6 bases; unmatched bases: 4. Germline V gene sequence: CDR1 MGHDK, CDR2 SYGVNS. The CDR3 spans 13 residues. The CDR3 sequence is CATRTSGSDTQYF. The CDR3 region has the DNA TGTGCCACCAGGACTAGCGGGAGTGATACGCAGTATTTT.

In nucleotides, the CDR3 is TGTGCCAGCAGCGTAGTAGATACTAGCGGCGGCTCCTACAATGAGCAGTTCTTC. Its translation is CASSVVDTSGGSYNEQFF. This chain links TRBV9 with TRBJ2-1; 8 nucleotides agree with TRBD2. CDR1 and CDR2 (germline): SGDLS, YYNGEE. V lost 0 bases and J lost 0; bases outside the gene matches: 8. The CDR3 runs 18 residues.

The chain is built from TRBV6-5 and TRBJ2-7; D call uncertain. Trimming removed 8 bases from V and 0 bases from J, with 17 bases in between. The germline gives CDR1 MNHEY, CDR2 SVGAGI. The CDR3 covers 15 residues. CDR3 amino acids: CASRTVSTPSYEQYF. CDR3 nucleotide sequence: TGTGCCAGCCGAACCGTGTCGACACCCTCCTACGAGCAGTACTTC.

This chain uses TRBV28 with TRBJ2-7; the D gene is possibly TRBD2 (6 bases). V was pared by 4 bases and J by 0 bases, with 13 bases between. Germline V gene data show CDR1 as MDHEN and CDR2 as SYDVKM. The CDR3 length is 15 residues. The DNA of the CDR3 is TGTGCCAGCAGTTACCTGGGACTCAGCTCCTACGAGCAGTACTTC. Protein product: CASSYLGLSSYEQYF. The entire variable domain, with the rest obtained from reference TRBV28 and TRBJ2-7, is as follows: DVKVTQSSRYLVKRTGEKVFLECVQDMDHENMFWYRQDPGLGLRLIYFSYDVKMKEKGDIPEGYSVSREKKERFSLILESASTNQTSMYLCASSYLGLSSYEQYFGPGTRLTVT.

The V call is TRBV7-2, the J call TRBJ2-2, with no clear D. V lost 4 bases and J 5 bases, leaving 5 bases between the germline ends. Germline CDR1 is SGHTA and CDR2 is FQGNSA. The length of the CDR3 is 12 residues. In DNA, the CDR3 is TGTGCCAGCAGCTCATCAACCGGGGAGCTGTTTTTT. Protein sequence: CASSSSTGELFF.

This clone has just one count. The chain employs TRBV2 and TRBJ2-3; D possibly uses TRBD1 or TRBD2 (5 bases each). CDR1 is SNHLY and CDR2 is FYNNEI in the germline V gene. The CDR3 runs to 12 residues. V lost 6 bases and J lost 4, with 8 bases in between. For the CDR3, the DNA is TGTGCCAGCAGGGGGGATTCAGATACGCAGTATTTT. Amino acids: CASRGDSDTQYF.

CDR3 in DNA: TGTGCCAGCAATCGACCCCTCCAAGGGGAGACCCAGTACTTC. It yields the protein CASNRPLQGETQYF. The genes are TRBV6-6 and TRBJ2-5; D is unclear. V lost 7 bases, J lost 5 bases, and 17 bases lay in between. The CDR3 covers 14 residues. Germline values: CDR1 MNHNY, CDR2 SVGAGI (reference sequence).

The J gene is TRBJ1-5, the V gene TRBV11-2; tentative D call: TRBD1 (5 bases). Trimming removed 1 base from V and 6 bases from J, with 13 bases in between. The germline V gene encodes CDR1 SGHAT and CDR2 FQNNGV. The CDR3 has 15 amino acids. DNA of the CDR3: TGTGCCAGCAGCTTAGGTGCAGGGATGGGTCAGCCCCAGCATTTT. Protein: CASSLGAGMGQPQHF. The whole variable domain, filled in from reference TRBV11-2 and TRBJ1-5, reads EAGVAQSPRYKIIEKRQSVAFWCNPISGHATLYWYQQILGQGPKLLIQFQNNGVVDDSQLPKDRFSAERLKGVDSTLKIQPAKLEDSAVYLCASSLGAGMGQPQHFGDGTRLSIL.

This sequence joins TRBV27 and TRBJ2-3; D gene uncertain. The CDR3 has 14 residues. Germline CDR1 MNHEY, CDR2 SMNVEV (reference sequence). V gave up 3 bases and J gave up 7 bases, with 14 bases separating them. CDR3 loop: CASSLSASVHTQYF. The CDR3 DNA reads TGTGCCAGCAGTTTGTCAGCCTCGGTTCATACGCAGTATTTT.